This TCR beta chain was sequenced during a study of OX40 agonist ivuxolimab in advanced cancers. Study-level background: Averaging approximately 60 years in age, with a range of about 23 to 80, the cohort was around 85% male. Patients with prior anti-PD-1, anti-PD-L1 or anti-CTLA-4 therapy were eligible; less than 50% had some.

If patients had autoimmune disease history or systemic immunosuppression, they were excluded. Clones were read by immunoSEQ multiplex PCR, and TCRdb kept only the in-frame ones, dropping some. Of 110,000 or so clones listed, approximately 89% are singletons. CDR3 length: 16 amino acids. Germline trimming cut 3 bases from V and 6 bases from J; bases unmatched to any gene: 7. In germline, CDR1 is SGHVS, CDR2 FQNEAQ. The clonotype originates from an adult with an advanced solid tumor such as melanoma, head and neck, liver or kidney cancer. The chain has TRBV7-8 and TRBJ2-2; 10 bases align to TRBD2. The material was CD4+ or CD8+ T cells sorted from blood, obtained in a trial of the OX40 agonist ivuxolimab. DNA for the CDR3: TGTGCCAGCAGCTTCCTAGCGGGAGCCCCACCCGGGGAGCTGTTTTTT. It codes for CASSFLAGAPPGELFF.